The present entry profiles one T cell receptor beta chain with its context. No antigen is known for it. The data were taken from a study of cytomegalovirus exposure and HLA in healthy donors. General study findings and limits: What was likely a sequencing artifact was a cluster of highly shared sequence variants. Later on, a genetic analysis was performed. It linked a missense variant in DCLRE1C with V- and J-gene trimming of TCR beta. Reportedly, diagnosis of cytomegalovirus status by the classifier showed high specificity and sensitivity.

V trimming: 7 bases; J trimming: 5 bases; junction bases outside the gene matches: 7. The CDR3 is 13 residues long. The V gene's germline CDR1 is MNHNS and CDR2 SASEGT. PCR used 60 Vbeta primers and 13 Jbeta primers. Only in-frame clones appear in the TCRdb table, and some are missing; sequencing was by immunoSEQ multiplex PCR. The data hold tens of thousands of clones, with about 81% observed a single time. The source material was PBMCs. The chain couples TRBV6-1 to TRBJ1-1; 7 bases line up with TRBD1. The sequence derives from a man in his 70s in good health and CMV-seronegative. The CDR3 DNA reads as TGTGCCAGCACGAGGGGGCGAGGGACTGAAGCTTTCTTT. Translation: CASTRGRGTEAFF.